This T cell receptor beta chain appears in the sequencing data of a study of T cell changes during pregnancy in multiple sclerosis. TCRdb's copy holds only in-frame clones and misses some; the assay was immunoSEQ multiplex PCR. The table has about 79,000 clones, around 90% seen once. CDR1 is LNHDA, CDR2 SQIVND, per germline (reference sequence). The CDR3 length is 14 residues. With 4 bases clipped from V and 8 bases from J, the junction kept 7 bases outside the gene matches. The specimen comprised CD4+ T cells from peripheral blood mononuclear cells, sampled in the second trimester of pregnancy. The chain couples TRBV19 to TRBJ1-2; 10 bases match TRBD1. The TCR sequence derives from a female donor with multiple sclerosis, enrolled in a pregnancy study. The CDR3 sequence: CASSKRTGGVGYTF. As DNA, the CDR3 is TGTGCCAGTAGTAAACGGACAGGGGGTGTAGGCTACACCTTC.